This passage covers 5 T cell receptor beta chains from one sample sequenced in a study of blood T cell repertoires in COVID-19. Generated by immunoSEQ multiplex PCR, the TCRdb table keeps only in-frame clones and is missing some. The sample consists of around 40,000 clones, 80% to 90% of them appearing once. The source material was peripheral blood. The source is a man aged 55-75 years with active COVID-19.

This clone was counted only a few times. The chain is built from TRBV27 and TRBJ1-1; no definite D call. V was pared by 9 bases and J by 0 bases, with 14 bases between. The germline CDR1 and CDR2 sequences are MNHEY and SMNVEV (reference sequence). The CDR3 covers 14 residues. For the CDR3, the DNA is TGTGCCAGTTCTCCAGGCAAAATGAACACTGAAGCTTTCTTT. Translating gives CASSPGKMNTEAFF.

V gene TRBV18 combines with J gene TRBJ2-7; possibly TRBD2 for D (5 bases). Germline V gene lookup returns CDR1 KGHSH and CDR2 LQKENI. The CDR3 totals 17 residues. V was shortened by 6 bases and J by 0 bases, with 21 bases between the two germline ends. The CDR3 nucleotides are TGTGCCAGCTCCCGCCGTACATCGAGGGAGAGCTCCTACGAGCAGTACTTC. It specifies CASSRRTSRESSYEQYF.

The chain recombines TRBV4-2 with TRBJ1-4; D call uncertain. Trimming left V 0 bases short and J 6 bases short, with 14 bases between. The CDR3 covers 16 residues. Per the germline V gene, CDR1 is LGHNA and CDR2 is YNFKEQ. The CDR3 sequence: CASSQDDQRADEKLFF. CDR3 bases: TGTGCCAGCAGCCAAGATGATCAGAGGGCAGATGAAAAACTGTTTTTT.

The genes are TRBV19 and TRBJ1-5; the D gene is possibly TRBD1 (6 bases). Germline loops: CDR1 LNHDA, CDR2 SQIVND (reference sequence). The ends were cut back, 9 bases at V and 2 bases at J, with 8 bases in the middle. The CDR3 length is 12 residues. The CDR3 sequence: CASRQGNQPQHF. The CDR3 DNA follows: TGTGCCAGCAGACAGGGCAATCAGCCCCAGCATTTT.

The V call is TRBV4-3, the J call TRBJ2-3; 11 bases are a match to TRBD2. The CDR3 is 16 residues long. V lost 1 base to trimming and J lost 7 bases; unmatched junction nucleotides: 7. Germline V gene lookup returns CDR1 LGHNA and CDR2 YSLEER. The CDR3: CASSQGLAGPGNTQYF. The DNA for the CDR3 is TGCGCCAGCAGCCAAGGACTAGCGGGGCCCGGGAATACGCAGTATTTT.